The rows below give T cell receptor beta chains drawn from one sample of a study of T-cell memory formation after mild COVID-19. TCRdb re-called the 5' RACE reads with MiXCR, one entry per CDR3 protein. Among roughly 68,000 distinct CDR3 sequences listed, 16% were seen once. The sample consisted of PBMCs or a T cell subset sorted from them (not recorded which). Every receptor here comes from an adult woman who had mild COVID-19 (a few samples of this study predate the infection). Cell type and time point are not known. CDR3s include the opening cysteine and the closing phenylalanine or tryptophan. D genes are given only for firm matches. A row's size may be missing; if present it is once, few, many or a size class.

v_call,d_call,clone_size,j_call,cdr3_aa,cdr3_nt
TRBV4-3,.,.,TRBJ2-5,CASSQDLAEGPETQYF,TGCGCCAGCAGCCAAGATCTTGCAGAGGGCCCAGAGACCCAGTACTTC
TRBV20-1,.,.,TRBJ2-1,CSANEGPFNEQFF,TGCAGTGCCAACGAGGGACCCTTTAATGAGCAGTTCTTC
TRBV5-6,TRBD2,many,TRBJ2-5,CASSFGTTQETQYF,TGTGCCAGCAGCTTCGGGACTACGCAAGAGACCCAGTACTTC
TRBV5-1,.,few,TRBJ2-2,CASSLGVAEDTGELFF,TGCGCCAGCAGCCTCGGGGTAGCGGAGGACACCGGGGAGCTGTTTTTT
TRBV11-2,.,few,TRBJ2-7,CASSLRVADYEQYF,TGTGCCAGCAGCTTACGGGTAGCCGACTACGAGCAGTACTTC
TRBV5-1,TRBD1,.,TRBJ1-1,CASSLGTGLDTEAFF,TGCGCCAGCAGCTTGGGGACAGGGTTGGACACTGAAGCTTTCTTT
TRBV7-8,TRBD1,many,TRBJ2-2,CASSSPYRGEDTGELFF,TGTGCCAGCAGCTCACCTTACAGGGGCGAGGACACCGGGGAGCTGTTTTTT
TRBV27,.,.,TRBJ2-3,CASSRWSGTPASDTQYF,TGTGCCAGCAGTCGCTGGTCAGGGACCCCAGCTTCCGATACGCAGTATTTT
TRBV7-9,TRBD2,.,TRBJ2-3,CASSFAGGSDTQYF,TGTGCCAGCAGCTTCGCGGGAGGGTCAGATACGCAGTATTTT
TRBV5-1,.,few,TRBJ2-7,CASPELLAGMYEQYF,TGCGCTAGTCCGGAGCTGCTGGCGGGAATGTACGAGCAGTACTTC
TRBV7-7,.,few,TRBJ2-3,CASSFEGEDTQYF,TGTGCTAGCAGCTTCGAAGGCGAAGATACGCAGTATTTT
TRBV9,TRBD1,.,TRBJ2-1,CASSVSGQGYNEQFF,TGTGCCAGCAGCGTGTCGGGACAGGGCTACAATGAGCAGTTCTTC
TRBV7-9,.,.,TRBJ1-1,CASSLGQEAFF,TGTGCCAGCAGCCTCGGACAGGAAGCTTTCTTT
TRBV11-2,.,many,TRBJ2-1,CASSLSGRTYNEQFF,TGTGCCAGCAGCCTCAGCGGGCGGACCTACAATGAGCAGTTCTTC
TRBV27,TRBD2,.,TRBJ2-7,CATRLAWEQYF,TGTGCCACCCGACTAGCGTGGGAGCAGTACTTC
TRBV5-1,TRBD1,.,TRBJ2-5,CASSTGQNQQETQYF,TGCGCCAGCAGCACGGGACAGAACCAACAAGAGACCCAGTACTTC
TRBV4-1,.,.,TRBJ1-2,CASSQLQEPETYGYTF,TGCGCCAGCAGCCAACTACAGGAGCCCGAGACCTATGGCTACACCTTC
TRBV4-1,TRBD1,.,TRBJ2-5,CASGRDRGDKETQYF,TGCGCCAGCGGCCGGGACAGGGGCGACAAAGAGACCCAGTACTTC
TRBV15,.,.,TRBJ2-7,CATSRDGALGEQYF,TGTGCCACCAGCAGAGATGGGGCGTTAGGGGAGCAGTACTTC
TRBV24-1,.,.,TRBJ2-5,CATSQVDSGNQETQYF,TGTGCCACCAGTCAGGTAGATTCGGGGAACCAAGAGACCCAGTACTTC
TRBV7-6,.,few,TRBJ2-5,CASSLSRYQETQYF,TGTGCCAGCAGCTTATCCAGGTACCAAGAGACCCAGTACTTC
TRBV30,TRBD1,few,TRBJ1-2,CAGVPDRAYGYTF,TGTGCCGGAGTGCCCGACAGGGCCTATGGCTACACCTTC
TRBV7-6,TRBD2,many,TRBJ2-1,CASSLAWLADRYNEQFF,TGTGCCAGCAGCTTAGCGTGGCTAGCGGACCGCTACAATGAGCAGTTCTTC
TRBV7-8,.,.,TRBJ2-7,CASRKKGGSSYEQYF,TGTGCCAGCAGAAAAAAGGGGGGGAGCTCCTACGAGCAGTACTTC
TRBV12-3/TRBV12-4,.,.,TRBJ1-5,CASSFSGDSNQPQHF,TGTGCCAGCAGTTTTTCGGGGGATAGCAATCAGCCCCAGCATTTT
TRBV29-1,TRBD1,few,TRBJ2-1,CSAPGGANNEQFF,TGCAGCGCCCCAGGGGGCGCCAACAATGAGCAGTTCTTC
TRBV29-1,TRBD2,.,TRBJ2-7,CSVVSGAYEQYF,TGCAGCGTGGTGAGCGGGGCCTACGAGCAGTACTTC
TRBV12-3/TRBV12-4,.,few,TRBJ2-2,CASSLWGIGELFF,TGTGCCAGCAGTTTATGGGGTATCGGGGAGCTGTTTTTT
TRBV20-1,TRBD1,.,TRBJ1-1,CSARVHRGFEAFF,TGCAGTGCTAGAGTACACAGGGGATTTGAAGCTTTCTTT
TRBV7-6,.,.,TRBJ2-7,CASSPAGDSYEQYF,TGTGCCAGCAGCCCTGCAGGGGACTCTTACGAGCAGTACTTC
TRBV7-9,TRBD2,.,TRBJ2-1,CASSLARGSINEQFF,TGTGCCAGCAGCTTAGCGCGGGGGTCGATTAATGAGCAGTTCTTC
TRBV7-9,TRBD1,.,TRBJ2-1,CASSPPRDSKQFF,TGTGCCAGCAGCCCGCCGAGGGACAGTAAACAGTTCTTC
TRBV6-5,.,.,TRBJ2-5,CASSPGLGWETQYF,TGTGCCAGCAGTCCGGGACTGGGCTGGGAGACCCAGTACTTC
TRBV11-2,.,.,TRBJ2-5,CASRNQETQYF,TGTGCCAGCAGGAACCAAGAGACCCAGTACTTC
TRBV6-5,.,few,TRBJ2-5,CASSYFGGAQETQYF,TGTGCCAGCAGTTACTTTGGCGGGGCGCAAGAGACCCAGTACTTC
TRBV29-1,.,.,TRBJ2-2,CSVEEADSDTGELFF,TGCAGCGTTGAAGAGGCCGATTCGGACACCGGGGAGCTGTTTTTT
TRBV5-4,.,few,TRBJ2-1,CASSLYSDNEQFF,TGTGCCAGCAGCTTGTACAGCGACAATGAGCAGTTCTTC
TRBV24-1,TRBD1,few,TRBJ2-2,CATSGTDNTGELFF,TGTGCCACTTCCGGGACAGACAACACCGGGGAGCTGTTTTTT
TRBV4-3,.,few,TRBJ2-3,CASSQLSGGRGTDTQYF,TGCGCCAGCAGCCAATTATCCGGGGGGCGGGGCACAGATACGCAGTATTTT
TRBV5-5,TRBD1,few,TRBJ2-1,CASSLGQGAYNEQFF,TGTGCCAGCAGCTTGGGGCAGGGGGCGTACAATGAGCAGTTCTTC
TRBV18,.,.,TRBJ1-2,CASSPRDTNYGYTF,TGTGCCAGCTCACCTCGGGACACTAACTATGGCTACACCTTC
TRBV7-8,.,few,TRBJ2-7,CASSFPGGYEQYF,TGTGCCAGCAGCTTTCCTGGGGGTTACGAGCAGTACTTC
TRBV7-3,TRBD2,once,TRBJ2-3,CASSLLAGGADTQYF,TGTGCCAGCAGCCTTCTAGCGGGCGGGGCAGATACGCAGTATTTT
TRBV20-1,TRBD1,.,TRBJ2-5,CSAERDSEQETQYF,TGCAGTGCTGAAAGGGACAGCGAACAAGAGACCCAGTACTTC
TRBV7-9,TRBD2,once,TRBJ2-3,CASSSEQRGTDTQYF,TGTGCCAGCAGCTCCGAACAGCGGGGGACAGATACGCAGTATTTT
TRBV29-1,.,few,TRBJ1-1,CSVEGANQAWRGAFF,TGCAGCGTTGAAGGGGCGAATCAAGCCTGGAGGGGGGCTTTCTTT
TRBV12-3/TRBV12-4,.,few,TRBJ2-1,CASTLRGPSGSYNEQFF,TGTGCCAGCACCCTGCGGGGGCCCTCGGGCTCCTACAATGAGCAGTTCTTC